These 12 T cell receptor beta chains originate from one sample sequenced in a study of blood T cell repertoires in COVID-19. Method: immunoSEQ multiplex PCR; TCRdb's copy keeps in-frame clones and lacks some. The data contain 150,000 or so clones, over 80% of them singletons. Sequencing was done on a sample of PBMCs or T cells enriched from blood (not recorded which). Receptors were obtained from a man aged 65 to 79 who had been exposed to COVID-19.

The rearrangement uses TRBV14 and TRBJ2-3, with D perhaps matching TRBD2 (6 bases). CDR3 size: 17 residues. Germline values: CDR1 SGHDN, CDR2 FVKESK. Trimming left V 1 base short and J 2 bases short, with 16 bases between. The CDR3 sequence is CASSQGMGSGPTDTQYF. The DNA of the CDR3 is TGTGCCAGCAGCCAAGGGATGGGTAGCGGACCCACAGATACGCAGTATTTT.

The rearrangement joins TRBV3-1 (or the pseudogene TRBV3-2) to TRBJ2-3, with 8 bases fitting TRBD1. CDR1 and CDR2 from the germline V gene are LGHDT and YNNKEL (reference sequence). The CDR3 length is 15 residues. Trimming removed 4 bases from V and 2 bases from J; junction bases left unmatched: 5. The DNA of the CDR3 is TGTGCCAGCAGCCCGGCAGGGGGCTCCACAGATACGCAGTATTTT. This translates into CASSPAGGSTDTQYF.

This clone was counted between two and nine times. This chain uses TRBV11-3 with TRBJ2-7; 9 positions match TRBD2. Germline V gene sequence: CDR1 SGHNT, CDR2 YENEEA. The CDR3 is 17 residues long. V trimming: 0 bases; J trimming: 6 bases; junction bases outside the gene matches: 12. CDR3 coding DNA: TGTGCCAGCAGCTTAGAGTCGGCTAGCGGGAAGGTGGGCGAGCAGTACTTC. This gives the protein CASSLESASGKVGEQYF.

V is TRBV13 and J is TRBJ2-3, with 7 bases that match TRBD1. CDR3 length: 14 residues. The germline V gene encodes CDR1 PRHDT and CDR2 FYEKMQ (reference sequence). After removal of 5 bases from V and 3 bases from J, the junction contained 5 bases not matched to a gene. This chain's CDR3 is CASSPQGITDTQYF. CDR3 bases: TGTGCCAGCAGCCCACAGGGGATTACAGATACGCAGTATTTT.

V gene TRBV7-2 combines with J gene TRBJ1-2, with D perhaps TRBD1 (5 bases). With 1 base removed from V and 4 bases from J, the gap between germline ends came to 25 bases. CDR1 is SGHTA, CDR2 FQGNSA, per germline. There are 19 residues in the CDR3. The CDR3 region has the DNA TGTGCCAGCAGCTTAGACCCTCCCTCCGACAGACTCCTACCCTATGGCTACACCTTC. As protein: CASSLDPPSDRLLPYGYTF.

CDR3 amino acids: CASSISAGVYEQYF. The CDR3 DNA reads as TGTGCCAGTAGTATCTCGGCAGGGGTCTACGAGCAGTACTTC. This rearrangement joins TRBV19 to TRBJ2-7; possibly TRBD1 for D (6 bases). The CDR3 spans 14 residues. V was shortened by 3 bases and J by 3 bases, with 12 bases between the two germline ends. Germline V lookup: CDR1 LNHDA, CDR2 SQIVND (reference sequence).

This chain joins TRBV7-9 and TRBJ2-5; no clear D. The germline V and J ends were trimmed by 1 base and 1 base, with 10 bases remaining between them. Germline V gives CDR1 SEHNR, CDR2 FQNEAQ (reference sequence). This CDR3 region has 15 residues. The CDR3 protein is CASSLGFGGQETQYF. Here the CDR3 DNA reads TGTGCCAGCAGCTTAGGCTTCGGCGGCCAAGAGACCCAGTACTTC.

The gene calls are TRBV4-3 and TRBJ1-6; D is ambiguous. There are 15 residues in the CDR3. CDR1 is LGHNA and CDR2 is YSLEER in the germline V gene. V was clipped by 1 base and J by 4 bases, with 8 bases between them. CDR3 amino acids: CASSQGRFYNSPLHF. The CDR3, as DNA: TGCGCCAGCAGCCAAGGGAGGTTTTATAATTCACCCCTCCACTTT.

This clone was seen a few times. The V gene is TRBV5-4, the J gene TRBJ2-3, with D perhaps TRBD1 (5 bases). Germline V gene data show CDR1 as SGHNT and CDR2 as YYREEE (reference sequence). V lost 5 bases and J lost 0, with 13 bases in between. This CDR3 has 15 amino acids. As DNA, the CDR3 is TGTGCCAGCAGACGAGATCGGACAAGCACAGATACGCAGTATTTT. It yields the protein CASRRDRTSTDTQYF.

For the CDR3, the DNA is TGCGCCAGCAGCCGCTTAGCGCCTGCCGTCCTAAACTATGGCTACACCTTC. It translates to CASSRLAPAVLNYGYTF. The chain employs TRBV5-1 and TRBJ1-2; D uncertain. V was shortened by 4 bases and J by 2 bases, with 21 bases between the two germline ends. The V gene's germline CDR1 is SGHRS and CDR2 YFSETQ. This CDR3 spans 17 amino acids.

The chain recombines TRBV27 with TRBJ2-3; TRBD2 aligns across 10 bases. Germline V gene sequence: CDR1 MNHEY, CDR2 SMNVEV (reference sequence). The CDR3 length is 19 residues. Unmatched junction bases numbered 18, after V lost 4 bases and J lost 5 bases. As DNA, the CDR3 is TGTGCCAGCAGTTGCCCCCTAGCGGGAGAAAGTTCGGTGGGAGATACGCAGTATTTT. It codes for CASSCPLAGESSVGDTQYF.

In regard to this clone: The sample holds other DNA sequences that translate to the same CDR3. The chain carries TRBV7-2 and TRBJ1-6, with a possible D match to TRBD1 (5 bases). Trimming left V 1 base short and J 7 bases short, with 8 bases between. CDR3 length: 14 residues. Germline V gene lookup returns CDR1 SGHTA and CDR2 FQGNSA. The CDR3 protein is CASSLGQSNSPLHF. CDR3 DNA: TGTGCCAGCAGCTTAGGACAGTCCAATTCACCCCTCCACTTT.